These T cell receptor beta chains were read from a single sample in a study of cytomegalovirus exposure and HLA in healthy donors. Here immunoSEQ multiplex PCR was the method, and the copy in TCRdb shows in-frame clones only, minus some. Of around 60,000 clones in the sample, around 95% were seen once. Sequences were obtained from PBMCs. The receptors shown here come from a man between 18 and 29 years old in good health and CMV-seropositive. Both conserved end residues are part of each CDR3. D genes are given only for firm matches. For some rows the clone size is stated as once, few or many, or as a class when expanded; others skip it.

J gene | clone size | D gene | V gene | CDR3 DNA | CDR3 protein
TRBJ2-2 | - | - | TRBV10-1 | TGCGCCAGTCGCGAAACCCAGAACACCGGGGAGCTGTTTTTT | CASRETQNTGELFF
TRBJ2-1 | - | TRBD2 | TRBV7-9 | TGTGCCACCACCGGGACTAGAGGCGTCAATGAGCAGTTCTTC | CATTGTRGVNEQFF
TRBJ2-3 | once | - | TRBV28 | TGTGCCAGCAGTAGTCAGGGGCCAGATACGCAGTATTTT | CASSSQGPDTQYF
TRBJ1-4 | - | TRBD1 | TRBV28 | TGTGCCAGCAGCCAGTTTAGGTCCGTGACAGGGAGTCGGGCTAATGAAAAACTGTTTTTT | CASSQFRSVTGSRANEKLFF
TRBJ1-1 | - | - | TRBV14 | TGTGCCAGCAGGAGGGAAGGGACTGAAGCTTTCTTT | CASRREGTEAFF
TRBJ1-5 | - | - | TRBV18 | TGTGCCAGCTCAACGGGGAATCAGCCCCAGCATTTT | CASSTGNQPQHF
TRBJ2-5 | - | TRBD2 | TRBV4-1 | TGCGCCAGCAGCCAGGCAATCTTCACGACTAGCGGGGGGGCGGATGAGACCCAGTACTTC | CASSQAIFTTSGGADETQYF
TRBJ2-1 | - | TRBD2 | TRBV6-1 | TGTGCCAGCTGGGGACTAGCGGGGGGGTTAACTGAGCAGTTCTTC | CASWGLAGGLTEQFF
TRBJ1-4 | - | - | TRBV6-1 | TGTGCCAGCAGTGAAGCACAACAGGCGGTGTTTTTT | CASSEAQQAVFF
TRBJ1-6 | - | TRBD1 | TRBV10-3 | TGTGCCATCAGGGGGGACAGGGGAGGTTCACCCCTCCACTTT | CAIRGDRGGSPLHF
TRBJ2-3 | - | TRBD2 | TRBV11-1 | TGTGCCAGCAGCCCGGGACTAGGTAGAGCCACAGATACGCAGTATTTT | CASSPGLGRATDTQYF
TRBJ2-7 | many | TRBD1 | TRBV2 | TGTGCCAGCAGTGAAGTGGCCCCCGGGACAGGGTACTACGAGCAGTACTTC | CASSEVAPGTGYYEQYF
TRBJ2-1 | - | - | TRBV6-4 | TGTGCCAGCAGTAACGCAGATGACAGAAATGAGCAGTTCTTC | CASSNADDRNEQFF
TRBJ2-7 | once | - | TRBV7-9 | TGTGCCAGCAGCGGACTAAAGGGCTACGAGCAGTACTTC | CASSGLKGYEQYF
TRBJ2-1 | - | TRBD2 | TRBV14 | TGTGCCAGCAGCCAAGCTACTAGCGGGATGCAGTTCTTC | CASSQATSGMQFF
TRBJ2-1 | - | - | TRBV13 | TGTGCCAGCAGCTTAGGCCTTGACTCATCCTACAATGAGCAGTTCTTC | CASSLGLDSSYNEQFF
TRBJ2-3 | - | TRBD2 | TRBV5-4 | TGTGCCAGCAGCGGAAGCGGGGAAGCTACAGATACGCAGTATTTT | CASSGSGEATDTQYF
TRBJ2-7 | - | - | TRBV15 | TGTGCCACCAGCAGCATAACAGGGAGTTTCTCCTACGAGCAGTACTTC | CATSSITGSFSYEQYF
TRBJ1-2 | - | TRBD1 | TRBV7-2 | TGTGCCAGCAGCTTGAAGGGGGCAGACTATGGCTACACCTTC | CASSLKGADYGYTF
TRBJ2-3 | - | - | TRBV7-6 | TGTGCCAGCAGCCGGGACAACGGTCTGGGGCAGTATTTT | CASSRDNGLGQYF
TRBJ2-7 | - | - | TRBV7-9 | TGTGCCAGCAGCGAGGCCGGATCCTACGAGCAGTACTTC | CASSEAGSYEQYF
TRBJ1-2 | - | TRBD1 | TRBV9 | TGTGCCAGCAGCGGATTGGGACAGGGCCCTTCCTTTAACTATGGCTACACCTTC | CASSGLGQGPSFNYGYTF
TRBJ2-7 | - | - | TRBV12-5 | TGTGCTAGTGGCTCCGGGAGTCCCTACGAGCAGTACTTC | CASGSGSPYEQYF
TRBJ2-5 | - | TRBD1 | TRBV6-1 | TGTGCCAGCAGCTCGACAGGGGAGACCCAGTACTTC | CASSSTGETQYF
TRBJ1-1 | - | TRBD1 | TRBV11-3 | TGTGCCAGCAGCTCGGGACAGGGGGCGACTGAAGCTTTCTTT | CASSSGQGATEAFF
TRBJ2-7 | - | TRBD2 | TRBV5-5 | TGTGCCAGCAGACAGGGACTAGCGGGGACCTACGAGCAGTACTTC | CASRQGLAGTYEQYF
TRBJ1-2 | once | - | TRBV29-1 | TGCAGCGTTGATACAGGGATCTATGGCTACACCTTC | CSVDTGIYGYTF